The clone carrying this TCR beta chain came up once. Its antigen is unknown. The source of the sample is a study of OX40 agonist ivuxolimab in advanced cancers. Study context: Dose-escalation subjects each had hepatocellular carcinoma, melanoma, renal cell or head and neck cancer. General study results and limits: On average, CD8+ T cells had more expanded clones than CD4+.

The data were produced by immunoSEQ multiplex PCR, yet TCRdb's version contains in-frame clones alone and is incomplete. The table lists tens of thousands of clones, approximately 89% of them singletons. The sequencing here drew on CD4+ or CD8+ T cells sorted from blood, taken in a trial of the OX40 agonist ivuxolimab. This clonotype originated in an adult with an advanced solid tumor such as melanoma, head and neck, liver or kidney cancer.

The CDR3 nucleotides read TGTGCCAGCAGTTACGAGGGGACACCATCCGGCTACACCTTC. Amino acids: CASSYEGTPSGYTF. The chain has TRBV6-5 and TRBJ1-2, with a possible D match to TRBD1 (6 bases). CDR1 and CDR2 from the germline V gene are MNHEY and SVGAGI. The CDR3 covers 14 residues. V lost 2 bases and J 8 bases, leaving 15 bases between the germline ends.